Listed below are T cell receptor beta chains from one sample, sequenced in a study of blood T cell repertoires in COVID-19. TCRdb keeps only in-frame clones here, not all; method: immunoSEQ multiplex PCR. This table holds some 95,000 clones, about 80% found once. Material for sequencing was peripheral blood. These receptors all stem from a man between 70 and 80 years old with acute or convalescent COVID-19. Both conserved end residues are part of each CDR3. Only part of the rows carry a size: once, few, many, or a class if the clone is expanded.

j_call: TRBJ2-1
v_call: TRBV30
clone_size: -
cdr3_length: 12
cdr3_aa: CAWSVQGYEQFF

j_call: TRBJ2-2
v_call: TRBV5-6
clone_size: -
cdr3_length: 19
cdr3_aa: CASSLGGWGVERVTGELFF

j_call: TRBJ2-2
v_call: TRBV11-1
clone_size: -
cdr3_length: 16
cdr3_aa: CASSLARSGRIGELFF

j_call: TRBJ1-1
v_call: TRBV18
clone_size: -
cdr3_length: 13
cdr3_aa: CASSPEQGTEAFF

j_call: TRBJ2-5
v_call: TRBV19
clone_size: -
cdr3_length: 16
cdr3_aa: CASSPTGLAGGETQYF

j_call: TRBJ2-2
v_call: TRBV7-2
clone_size: -
cdr3_length: 18
cdr3_aa: CASSSRASGAGRTGELFF

j_call: TRBJ2-2
v_call: TRBV5-1
clone_size: -
cdr3_length: 17
cdr3_aa: CASSIQGSTANTGELFF

j_call: TRBJ2-3
v_call: TRBV11-2
clone_size: -
cdr3_length: 15
cdr3_aa: CASSLTGSDGDTQYF

j_call: TRBJ2-1
v_call: TRBV30
clone_size: -
cdr3_length: 13
cdr3_aa: CAWSLTSYNEQFF

j_call: TRBJ2-7
v_call: TRBV6-2/TRBV6-3
clone_size: -
cdr3_length: 14
cdr3_aa: CASSYSVEVGEQYF

j_call: TRBJ2-5
v_call: TRBV18
clone_size: -
cdr3_length: 15
cdr3_aa: CASSPRTGTGETQYF

j_call: TRBJ1-6
v_call: TRBV19
clone_size: -
cdr3_length: 15
cdr3_aa: CASTGDGGYNSPLHF

j_call: TRBJ2-1
v_call: TRBV6-5
clone_size: -
cdr3_length: 16
cdr3_aa: CASSYLGQGAYNEQFF

j_call: TRBJ1-1
v_call: TRBV7-3
clone_size: few
cdr3_length: 13
cdr3_aa: CASSFGALTEAFF

j_call: TRBJ2-5
v_call: TRBV5-1
clone_size: -
cdr3_length: 11
cdr3_aa: CASSSSETQYF

j_call: TRBJ1-2
v_call: TRBV24-1
clone_size: -
cdr3_length: 14
cdr3_aa: CATSDVSFNSGYTF

j_call: TRBJ1-1
v_call: TRBV5-6
clone_size: -
cdr3_length: 15
cdr3_aa: CASIISGQGRTEAFF

j_call: TRBJ2-5
v_call: TRBV7-2
clone_size: few
cdr3_length: 14
cdr3_aa: CASSLARGQETQYF

j_call: TRBJ2-4
v_call: TRBV7-2
clone_size: -
cdr3_length: 13
cdr3_aa: CASSLGTSNIQYF

j_call: TRBJ1-2
v_call: TRBV6-4
clone_size: -
cdr3_length: 12
cdr3_aa: CASSDRGYGYTF

j_call: TRBJ1-1
v_call: TRBV11-1
clone_size: few
cdr3_length: 14
cdr3_aa: CASRRTGGMTEAFF

j_call: TRBJ2-1
v_call: TRBV7-9
clone_size: -
cdr3_length: 18
cdr3_aa: CASSSRGGGSVTYNEQFF

j_call: TRBJ2-7
v_call: TRBV13
clone_size: -
cdr3_length: 13
cdr3_aa: CASSPRTGREQYF

j_call: TRBJ2-6
v_call: TRBV27
clone_size: -
cdr3_length: 17
cdr3_aa: CASSLLPPYWGANVLTF

j_call: TRBJ1-2
v_call: TRBV5-4
clone_size: -
cdr3_length: 13
cdr3_aa: CASSLQGVDGYTF

j_call: TRBJ1-4
v_call: TRBV27
clone_size: -
cdr3_length: 15
cdr3_aa: CASSLQQGLSEKLFF

j_call: TRBJ2-1
v_call: TRBV11-3
clone_size: -
cdr3_length: 16
cdr3_aa: CASSSQRESSYNEQFF

j_call: TRBJ2-1
v_call: TRBV5-1
clone_size: -
cdr3_length: 14
cdr3_aa: CASSPSGANNEQFF

j_call: TRBJ2-1
v_call: TRBV3-1/TRBV3-2
clone_size: -
cdr3_length: 12
cdr3_aa: CASSMDSNEQFF

j_call: TRBJ1-2
v_call: TRBV24-1
clone_size: -
cdr3_length: 16
cdr3_aa: CATSDPTRPQGSGYTF

j_call: TRBJ2-5
v_call: TRBV6-5
clone_size: -
cdr3_length: 12
cdr3_aa: CASRKQGGNQYF

j_call: TRBJ1-2
v_call: TRBV24-1
clone_size: -
cdr3_length: 17
cdr3_aa: CATSDSRARRGSGGYTF

j_call: TRBJ2-7
v_call: TRBV9
clone_size: -
cdr3_length: 15
cdr3_aa: CASSVTSGPSYEQYF

j_call: TRBJ2-2
v_call: TRBV10-2
clone_size: -
cdr3_length: 19
cdr3_aa: CASSLIGLAGGRDTGELFF

j_call: TRBJ2-3
v_call: TRBV7-6
clone_size: -
cdr3_length: 15
cdr3_aa: CASSLQAGPTDTQYF

j_call: TRBJ1-1
v_call: TRBV19
clone_size: -
cdr3_length: 15
cdr3_aa: CASSIDPHRNTEAFF

j_call: TRBJ2-3
v_call: TRBV13
clone_size: -
cdr3_length: 16
cdr3_aa: CASSVLAEHSTDTQYF

j_call: TRBJ2-6
v_call: TRBV5-1
clone_size: -
cdr3_length: 16
cdr3_aa: CASSADSYSGANVLTF

j_call: TRBJ2-7
v_call: TRBV25-1
clone_size: -
cdr3_length: 14
cdr3_aa: CASTLAGGPYEQYF

j_call: TRBJ2-7
v_call: TRBV28
clone_size: few
cdr3_length: 15
cdr3_aa: CASTSPGQGAGEQYF

j_call: TRBJ1-5
v_call: TRBV6-2/TRBV6-3
clone_size: -
cdr3_length: 15
cdr3_aa: CASSYSSGPNQPQHF

j_call: TRBJ2-7
v_call: TRBV7-2
clone_size: -
cdr3_length: 13
cdr3_aa: CASTQRSGDEQYF

j_call: TRBJ2-7
v_call: TRBV11-3
clone_size: -
cdr3_length: 17
cdr3_aa: CASSLTGTGDIYHEQYF

j_call: TRBJ1-3
v_call: TRBV29-1
clone_size: once
cdr3_length: 15
cdr3_aa: CSVEWQASSGNTIYF

j_call: TRBJ1-2
v_call: TRBV7-9
clone_size: -
cdr3_length: 15
cdr3_aa: CASSPGGGAAYGYTF

j_call: TRBJ2-3
v_call: TRBV29-1
clone_size: few
cdr3_length: 14
cdr3_aa: CSVGVTGRADTQYF

j_call: TRBJ2-3
v_call: TRBV7-2
clone_size: -
cdr3_length: 13
cdr3_aa: CASRRDVKDTQYF

j_call: TRBJ2-1
v_call: TRBV9
clone_size: few
cdr3_length: 16
cdr3_aa: CASSVASGLFGNEQFF

j_call: TRBJ2-7
v_call: TRBV29-1
clone_size: once
cdr3_length: 13
cdr3_aa: CSVLTGSSYEQYF

j_call: TRBJ2-5
v_call: TRBV7-2
clone_size: few
cdr3_length: 13
cdr3_aa: CASSRGARETQYF

j_call: TRBJ1-1
v_call: TRBV28
clone_size: -
cdr3_length: 15
cdr3_aa: CASSLVRTGVPEAFF

j_call: TRBJ1-4
v_call: TRBV6-5
clone_size: -
cdr3_length: 14
cdr3_aa: CASRTGPSNEKLFF

j_call: TRBJ1-5
v_call: TRBV7-2
clone_size: -
cdr3_length: 15
cdr3_aa: CASSLVSRDGQPQHF

j_call: TRBJ2-1
v_call: TRBV24-1
clone_size: -
cdr3_length: 13
cdr3_aa: CATSDPSYNEQFF

j_call: TRBJ2-7
v_call: TRBV25-1
clone_size: -
cdr3_length: 14
cdr3_aa: CASSDKRFSYEQYF

j_call: TRBJ2-2
v_call: TRBV7-8
clone_size: -
cdr3_length: 16
cdr3_aa: CASSSGLAGGTGELFF

j_call: TRBJ2-1
v_call: TRBV10-3
clone_size: few
cdr3_length: 16
cdr3_aa: CAISKQGFTLPNEQFF